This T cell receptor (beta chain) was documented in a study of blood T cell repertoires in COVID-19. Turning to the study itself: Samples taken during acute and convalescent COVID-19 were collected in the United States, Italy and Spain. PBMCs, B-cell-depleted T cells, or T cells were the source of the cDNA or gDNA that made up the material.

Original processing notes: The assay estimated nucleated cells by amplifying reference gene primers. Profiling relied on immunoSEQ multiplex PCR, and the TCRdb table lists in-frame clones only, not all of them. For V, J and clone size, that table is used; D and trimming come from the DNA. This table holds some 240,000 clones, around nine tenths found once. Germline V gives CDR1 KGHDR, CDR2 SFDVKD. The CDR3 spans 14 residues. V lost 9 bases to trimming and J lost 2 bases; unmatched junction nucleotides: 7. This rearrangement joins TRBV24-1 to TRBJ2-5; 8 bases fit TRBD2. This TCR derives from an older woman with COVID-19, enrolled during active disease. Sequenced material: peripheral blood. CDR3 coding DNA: TGTGCCACCTCGGATAGCGGGATTCAAGAGACCCAGTACTTC. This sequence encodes CATSDSGIQETQYF.